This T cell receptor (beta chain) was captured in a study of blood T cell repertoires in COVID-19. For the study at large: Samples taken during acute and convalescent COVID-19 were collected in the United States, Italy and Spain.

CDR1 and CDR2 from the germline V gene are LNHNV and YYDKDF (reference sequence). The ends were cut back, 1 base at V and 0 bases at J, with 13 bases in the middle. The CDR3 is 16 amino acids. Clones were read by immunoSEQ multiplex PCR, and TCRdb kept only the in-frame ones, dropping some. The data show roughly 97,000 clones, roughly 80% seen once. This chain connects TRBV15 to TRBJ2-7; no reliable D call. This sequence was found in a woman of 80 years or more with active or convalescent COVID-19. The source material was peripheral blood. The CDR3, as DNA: TGTGCCACCAGCAGAGTCCCAGTCCGAAGCTCCTACGAGCAGTACTTC. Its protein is CATSRVPVRSSYEQYF.